The present T cell receptor (beta chain) was sequenced within a study of T-cell memory formation after mild COVID-19. TCRdb reprocessed the 5' RACE reads via MiXCR and lists one record per CDR3 protein. The profile shows approximately 440,000 distinct CDR3 sequences, about 20% of them singletons. V shed 6 bases and J shed 2 bases, with 23 bases lying between them. Germline CDR1 reads DFQATT; CDR2 reads SNEGSKA (reference sequence). The CDR3 sequence is 17 residues long. The sequence derives from an adult woman who had mild COVID-19 (a few samples of this study predate the infection). Cell type and time point are not known. Specimen: PBMCs or a T cell subset sorted from them (not recorded which). The chain links TRBV20-1 to TRBJ2-1, with D tentatively TRBD2 (6 bases). CDR3 amino acids: CSAINPLARFTYNEQFF. CDR3 in DNA: TGCAGTGCGATAAATCCTCTAGCGCGTTTTACCTACAATGAGCAGTTCTTC.